Presented here are 17 T cell receptor beta chains from one specimen sequenced in a study of shared clonotypes between healthy human individuals. In the naive CD8 group, cells lacked CD45RO and were positively selected for CCR7, so terminally differentiated effector memory CD45RA+ cells were left out. The repertoire was sequenced with immunoSEQ multiplex PCR; TCRdb's copy has only in-frame clones and lacks some. The table has about 700,000 clones, about 91% seen once. The sample taken for sequencing was naive CD8+ T cells sorted from blood. Receptors originate from a man aged 25-40 years in good health.

J is TRBJ2-2 and V is TRBV11-2; no definite D call. Germline assignment: CDR1 SGHAT and CDR2 FQNNGV. V was cut by 5 bases and J by 5 bases, with 15 bases left in between. CDR3 length: 15 residues. The CDR3 loop is CASSTDRGGTGELFF. The DNA for the CDR3 is TGTGCCAGCAGCACCGACCGAGGCGGTACCGGGGAGCTGTTTTTT.

This clone was found a few times. The V call is TRBV27, the J call TRBJ2-7; 10 bases line up with TRBD2. Losses at the gene ends were 11 bases for V and 4 bases for J; bases not matched to a gene: 14. The germline V gene encodes CDR1 MNHEY and CDR2 SMNVEV (reference sequence). The CDR3 contains 15 residues. CDR3 coding DNA: TGTGCCGTCGGGGCCCAGCGGGAGGGCCTATACGAGCAGTACTTC. Its translation: CAVGAQREGLYEQYF.

This chain joins TRBV4-1 and TRBJ1-1, with D hard to call. Germline V lookup: CDR1 MGHRA, CDR2 YSYEKL. The CDR3 contains 13 residues. V shed 8 bases and J shed 1 base, with 11 bases lying between them. CDR3 bases: TGCGCCAGCGGAACGACCCGGAACACTGAAGCTTTCTTT. Amino acids: CASGTTRNTEAFF.

The rearrangement uses TRBV7-9 and TRBJ2-2; TRBD1 might be the D (5 bases). Germline CDR1 is SEHNR and CDR2 is FQNEAQ (reference sequence). With 5 bases removed from V and 3 bases from J, the gap between germline ends came to 13 bases. CDR3 length: 15 residues. Here the CDR3 reads CASSPPGQYTGELFF. Here the CDR3 DNA reads TGTGCCAGCAGCCCGCCAGGACAATACACCGGGGAGCTGTTTTTT.

As regards this clone: Distinct nucleotide sequences in the sample also encode this CDR3. The V gene is TRBV27, the J gene TRBJ1-1; 11 nucleotides match TRBD1. This CDR3 region has 15 residues. CDR1 and CDR2 from the germline V gene are MNHEY and SMNVEV (reference sequence). J gave up 1 base and V 2 bases, and 0 bases lay outside the gene matches. CDR3 loop: CASSLGTGGNTEAFF. The CDR3 bases are TGTGCCAGCAGTTTAGGGACAGGGGGGAACACTGAAGCTTTCTTT.

Remarks on this clone: Other DNA sequences within the sample encode an identical CDR3. V and J are TRBV27 and TRBJ2-1; no clear D gene. The CDR3 runs to 14 residues. Germline CDR1 and CDR2: MNHEY and SMNVEV (reference sequence). Trimming pared 2 bases from V and 0 bases from J, leaving 5 bases between. The CDR3 nucleotides read TGTGCCAGCAGTTTAATTAGCTCCTACAATGAGCAGTTCTTC. It codes for CASSLISSYNEQFF.

The chain uses TRBV28 and TRBJ1-5; D unclear. Trimming shortened V by 5 bases and J by 15 bases, and 29 bases separated the two germline ends. The germline V gene encodes CDR1 MDHEN and CDR2 SYDVKM. The CDR3 spans 16 residues. The CDR3 loop reads CASSTYGLGLQSPRHF. The CDR3 DNA is TGTGCCAGCAGTACCTATGGCTTGGGGTTACAGTCACCTAGGCATTTT.

This clone is a singleton in its sample. The CDR3 sequence: CASSRPGTGIDTQYF. CDR3 nucleotides: TGTGCCAGCAGCCGTCCCGGGACAGGGATCGATACCCAGTACTTC. V is TRBV7-9 and J is TRBJ2-5, with 9 bases lining up with TRBD1. The CDR3 contains 15 residues. V shed 5 bases and J 8 bases; nucleotides not matched to a gene: 12. In germline, CDR1 is SEHNR, CDR2 FQNEAQ (reference sequence).

V and J are TRBV29-1 and TRBJ2-7, with TRBD2 as a possible D gene (5 bases). From germline, CDR1 is SQVTM and CDR2 ANQGSEA. The CDR3 covers 15 residues. Trimming stripped 6 bases from V and 0 bases from J, with 18 bases between. Here the CDR3 reads CSVTTWGEPSYEQYF. CDR3 bases: TGCAGCGTCACGACGTGGGGAGAACCCTCCTACGAGCAGTACTTC.

The chain employs TRBV14 and TRBJ2-5, with 8 bases lining up with TRBD2. CDR3 length: 14 amino acids. V trimming: 4 bases; J trimming: 0 bases; junction bases outside the gene matches: 1. Looked up from germline, CDR1 is SGHDN and CDR2 is FVKESK. The CDR3 protein is CASSLLADQETQYF. The CDR3 bases are TGTGCCAGCAGCCTACTAGCGGACCAAGAGACCCAGTACTTC. The complete variable domain, with remaining parts taken from reference TRBV14 and TRBJ2-5, reads EAGVTQFPSHSVIEKGQTVTLRCDPISGHDNLYWYRRVMGKEIKFLLHFVKESKQDESGMPNNRFLAERTGGTYSTLKVQPAELEDSGVYFCASSLLADQETQYFGPGTRLLVL.

This rearrangement joins TRBV9 to TRBJ2-5; D is unclear. This CDR3 spans 15 amino acids. Germline-derived CDR1 and CDR2 are SGDLS and YYNGEE. Trimming removed 4 bases from V and 1 base from J, with 14 bases in between. The CDR3 bases are TGTGCCAGCAGCCCGTTTGGGTCGGTCCAAGAGACCCAGTACTTC. Protein: CASSPFGSVQETQYF.

The rearrangement uses TRBV10-3 and TRBJ2-1; D perhaps matches TRBD1 (5 bases). Germline V CDR1 and CDR2: ENHRY, SYGVKD. The CDR3 is 16 amino acids. Deletions cut 4 bases from V and 5 bases from J, with 18 bases between. This CDR3 is CAISATAGFMDNEQFF. The CDR3 DNA is TGTGCCATCAGTGCGACTGCAGGGTTCATGGACAATGAGCAGTTCTTC.

Concerning this clone itself: The sample contains more than one DNA sequence encoding this CDR3. The chain uses TRBV19 and TRBJ1-1; D uncertain. The CDR3 spans 13 residues. Trimming left V 5 bases short and J 1 base short, with 8 bases between. Germline values: CDR1 LNHDA, CDR2 SQIVND (reference sequence). The CDR3: CASSLVPNTEAFF. The CDR3 region has the DNA TGTGCCAGTAGTCTGGTCCCGAACACTGAAGCTTTCTTT. The variable domain in full, with the rest retrieved from reference TRBV19 and TRBJ1-1, is DGGITQSPKYLFRKEGQNVTLSCEQNLNHDAMYWYRQDPGQGLRLIYYSQIVNDFQKGDIAEGYSVSREKKESFPLTVTSAQKNPTAFYLCASSLVPNTEAFFGQGTRLTVV.

This chain joins TRBV27 and TRBJ2-3; TRBD2 matches at 8 bases. Unmatched junction bases numbered 6, after V lost 4 bases and J lost 0 bases. Germline V gene data show CDR1 as MNHEY and CDR2 as SMNVEV (reference sequence). The CDR3 length is 16 residues. CDR3 residues: CASSSGTSGSTDTQYF. CDR3 sequence (DNA): TGTGCCAGCAGTTCCGGGACTAGTGGGAGCACAGATACGCAGTATTTT.

The CDR3 is CASSWDRGYEQYF. The CDR3 nucleotides read TGTGCCAGCAGCTGGGACAGGGGATACGAGCAGTACTTC. J is TRBJ2-7 and V is TRBV7-9, with 10 bases identical to TRBD1. V trimming: 4 bases; J trimming: 4 bases; junction bases outside the gene matches: 1. The CDR3 length is 13 residues. The V gene's germline CDR1 is SEHNR and CDR2 FQNEAQ (reference sequence). Filled out from reference TRBV7-9 and TRBJ2-7, the complete variable domain reads DTGVSQNPRHKITKRGQNVTFRCDPISEHNRLYWYRQTLGQGPEFLTYFQNEAQLEKSRLLSDRFSAERPKGSFSTLEIQRTEQGDSAMYLCASSWDRGYEQYFGPGTRLTVT.

This clone was picked up one time. The sample carries other DNA sequences with the same CDR3. CDR3 DNA: TGTGCCAGCAGTGGCGGGTACAATGAGCAGTTCTTC. It specifies CASSGGYNEQFF. The chain combines TRBV2 with TRBJ2-1; a possible D gene is TRBD2 (5 bases). CDR1 is SNHLY and CDR2 is FYNNEI in the germline V gene. The CDR3 is 12 amino acids. V lost 4 bases to trimming and J lost 4 bases, with 5 bases between them.

The chain uses TRBV4-1 and TRBJ2-1; 14 bases match TRBD2. The ends lost 0 bases at V and 5 bases at J; junction bases unmatched: 15. Germline loops: CDR1 MGHRA, CDR2 YSYEKL. The CDR3 loop spans 21 amino acids. DNA of the CDR3: TGCGCCAGCAGCCAAGATCCCAATAGACTAGCGGGAGGGCCGGTTAACAATGAGCAGTTCTTC. It codes for CASSQDPNRLAGGPVNNEQFF.